The 22 T cell receptor beta chains listed next were all sequenced from one sample in a study of PD-1 blockade in classical Hodgkin lymphoma. Every one of the patients relapsed after autologous stem cell transplantation (brentuximab vedotin exposure was variable). Sequencing used immunoSEQ multiplex PCR; TCRdb keeps in-frame clones, though not all of them. Of about 14,000 clones listed, around 82% are singletons. The specimen was peripheral blood mononuclear cells (PBMCs), collected before the second cycle of nivolumab. The receptors here all came from a human donor with classical Hodgkin lymphoma.

The chain recombines TRBV14 with TRBJ1-1; tentatively, D is TRBD1 (5 bases). V shed 6 bases and J shed 11 bases, with 16 bases lying between them. Germline V lookup: CDR1 SGHDN, CDR2 FVKESK. The CDR3 sequence is 12 residues long. The CDR3: CASRSYSGGAFF. The CDR3, as DNA: TGTGCCAGCAGGTCGTATTCGGGGGGGGCTTTCTTT.

The chain recombines TRBV7-6 with TRBJ2-3; D is perhaps TRBD1 (6 bases). The CDR3 totals 16 residues. The germline gives CDR1 SGHVS, CDR2 FNYEAQ. Trimming took 1 base from V and 0 from J, leaving 11 bases between them. CDR3 nucleotide sequence: TGTGCCAGCAGCTTAGGACAGGAGATTAGCACAGATACGCAGTATTTT. It encodes CASSLGQEISTDTQYF.

This clone was recorded only once. The chain uses TRBV27 and TRBJ1-2, with D tentatively TRBD1 (6 bases). From germline, CDR1 is MNHEY and CDR2 SMNVEV (reference sequence). The V end was cut by 6 bases, the J end by 8 bases, with 13 bases between. The CDR3 is made up of 12 amino acids. DNA for the CDR3: TGTGCCAGCAGCTTTACAGGGAACGGCTACACCTTC. It codes for CASSFTGNGYTF.

This CDR3 is CASSMGSGANVLTF. The CDR3 DNA reads as TGTGCCAGTAGTATGGGGTCTGGGGCCAACGTCCTGACTTTC. The rearrangement joins TRBV19 to TRBJ2-6; D remains unclear. Between the trimmed V and J ends, which lost 3 bases and 1 base, there was a span of 4 bases. This CDR3 spans 14 amino acids. Germline CDR1 and CDR2: LNHDA and SQIVND (reference sequence).

This clone was observed a handful of times. V gene TRBV19 combines with J gene TRBJ2-1; TRBD1 matches at 9 bases. V was clipped by 6 bases and J by 7 bases; unmatched bases: 7. Germline V gene data show CDR1 as LNHDA and CDR2 as SQIVND (reference sequence). There are 14 residues in the CDR3. As DNA, the CDR3 is TGTGCCAGTAGGGGACAGGGCGCAATGAATGAGCAGTTCTTC. Translating it yields CASRGQGAMNEQFF.

This rearrangement joins TRBV28 to TRBJ1-5, with 7 bases fitting TRBD1. This CDR3 has 17 amino acids. CDR1 is MDHEN, CDR2 SYDVKM, per germline. Trimming removed 3 bases from V and 4 bases from J; junction bases left unmatched: 12. As DNA, the CDR3 is TGTGCCAGCAGTTTCTCGACAGGGCGGATGAAAAATCAGCCCCAGCATTTT. Translating it yields CASSFSTGRMKNQPQHF.

The V call is TRBV2, the J call TRBJ1-2; D might be TRBD1 (5 bases). The CDR3 loop spans 13 amino acids. Germline loops: CDR1 SNHLY, CDR2 FYNNEI. Trimming left V 6 bases short and J 1 base short, with 9 bases between. The CDR3 region is CASRGTFNYGYTF. The CDR3 coding sequence is TGTGCCAGCAGGGGGACCTTTAACTATGGCTACACCTTC.

This clone was recorded once. The chain combines TRBV5-5 with TRBJ2-7; 12 nucleotides match TRBD1. CDR3 length: 17 amino acids. The germline V gene has CDR1 SGHKS and CDR2 YYEKEE (reference sequence). Trimming took 4 bases from V and 7 from J; bases not matched to a gene: 15. The CDR3 here is CASSHTPGTGGAGEQYF. The CDR3 DNA reads TGTGCCAGCAGCCACACGCCCGGGACAGGGGGCGCGGGGGAGCAGTACTTC.

The chain combines TRBV9 with TRBJ2-2; 8 bases match TRBD2. V was pared by 3 bases and J by 4 bases, with 14 bases of the junction left unmatched. There are 18 residues in the CDR3. Germline CDR1 SGDLS, CDR2 YYNGEE. CDR3 nucleotide sequence: TGTGCCAGCAGCGCCGCCGCATCCGGGGGGGCCAGCACCGGGGAGCTGTTTTTT. Its translation: CASSAAASGGASTGELFF.

The chain joins TRBV27 to TRBJ1-5; TRBD1 aligns across 8 bases. The CDR3 sequence is 14 residues long. Germline V CDR1 and CDR2: MNHEY, SMNVEV (reference sequence). J gave up 2 bases and V 5 bases, and 2 bases lay outside the gene matches. CDR3 amino acids: CASSPDRGNQPQHF. The DNA for the CDR3 is TGTGCCAGCAGTCCGGACAGGGGCAATCAGCCCCAGCATTTT.

This clone turned up a few times. The chain employs TRBV19 and TRBJ1-4; 7 nucleotides agree with TRBD1. Germline lookup yields CDR1 LNHDA and CDR2 SQIVND (reference sequence). Trimming cost V 3 bases and J 8 bases; bases outside gene matches: 9. The length of the CDR3 is 15 residues. CDR3 amino acids: CASSIWTGGKEKLFF. The CDR3 bases are TGTGCCAGTAGTATCTGGACAGGTGGGAAAGAAAAACTGTTTTTT.

This clone was found once. This chain uses TRBV2 with TRBJ1-6; possible D gene TRBD1, 5 bases. Germline loops: CDR1 SNHLY, CDR2 FYNNEI. The ends were cut back, 4 bases at V and 6 bases at J, with 7 bases in the middle. This CDR3 is built from 13 residues. CDR3 region: CASSAGVNSPLHF. The CDR3 DNA is TGTGCCAGCAGTGCGGGGGTTAATTCACCCCTCCACTTT.

The chain links TRBV6-5 to TRBJ1-6, with 7 nucleotides matching TRBD1. The germline V gene has CDR1 MNHEY and CDR2 SVGAGI. Unmatched junction bases numbered 6, after V lost 6 bases and J lost 4 bases. The CDR3 runs to 15 residues. Here the CDR3 reads CASRLGQAYNSPLHF. CDR3 sequence (DNA): TGTGCCAGCAGACTAGGACAGGCGTATAATTCACCCCTCCACTTT.

The chain recombines TRBV6-5 with TRBJ1-2; D might be TRBD1 (6 bases). Per the germline V gene, CDR1 is MNHEY and CDR2 is SVGAGI. The V end lost 5 bases, the J end lost 3 bases, and 13 bases lay between the germline ends. This CDR3 comprises 14 residues. The CDR3 reads CASSTLQGYYGYTF. The CDR3 nucleotides read TGTGCCAGCAGTACTTTACAGGGCTACTATGGCTACACCTTC.

V gene TRBV5-4 combines with J gene TRBJ1-4; possibly TRBD1 for D (5 bases). Trimming took off 0 bases at V and 7 bases at J, with 13 bases between the two ends. Germline-derived CDR1 and CDR2 are SGHNT and YYREEE (reference sequence). The CDR3 totals 15 residues. The CDR3, as DNA: TGTGCCAGCAGCTTGGAGAGCAGGGACGGTGAAAAACTGTTTTTT. Translated: CASSLESRDGEKLFF.

The gene calls are TRBV28 and TRBJ1-2; 7 bases are shared with TRBD1. V was clipped by 6 bases and J by 3 bases; unmatched bases: 7. In germline, CDR1 is MDHEN, CDR2 SYDVKM. The CDR3 extends over 14 amino acids. CDR3 bases: TGTGCCAGCAGCGTACAGGGGACTTACTATGGCTACACCTTC. Its protein is CASSVQGTYYGYTF.

The chain uses TRBV5-6 and TRBJ2-6; 7 bases agree with TRBD1. V lost 6 bases and J lost 0; bases outside the gene matches: 3. The CDR3 is 15 amino acids. Germline V gene data show CDR1 as SGHDT and CDR2 as YYEEEE. The DNA for the CDR3 is TGTGCCAGCATACAGGGGAGCTCTGGGGCCAACGTCCTGACTTTC. Its translation: CASIQGSSGANVLTF. Full variable domain (remainder filled in from reference TRBV5-6 and TRBJ2-6): DAGVTQSPTHLIKTRGQQVTLRCSPKSGHDTVSWYQQALGQGPQFIFQYYEEEERQRGNFPDRFSGHQFPNYSSELNVNALLLGDSALYLCASIQGSSGANVLTFGAGSRLTVL.

DNA for the CDR3: TGTGCCACACTATACAGGGGGCCAACCTACGAGCAGTACTTC. Its protein product is CATLYRGPTYEQYF. V usage is TRBV9 and J usage is TRBJ2-7; TRBD1 matches at 9 bases. The germline CDR1 and CDR2 sequences are SGDLS and YYNGEE. The trim removed 9 bases at V and 2 bases at J, leaving 9 bases unmatched. CDR3 size: 14 residues.

The chain links TRBV4-1 to TRBJ1-3; 7 nucleotides agree with TRBD1. V was pared by 0 bases and J by 7 bases, with 3 bases of the junction left unmatched. The CDR3 sequence is 14 residues long. Germline CDR1 MGHRA, CDR2 YSYEKL. The chain's CDR3 is CASSQDQGGNTIYF. The CDR3 region has the DNA TGCGCCAGCAGCCAAGATCAGGGGGGCAACACCATATATTTT.

The chain links TRBV10-3 to TRBJ1-2, with 7 nucleotides matching TRBD1. Germline assignment: CDR1 ENHRY and CDR2 SYGVKD. The junction had 21 bases not matched to a gene; V was cut back by 6 bases and J by 5 bases. This CDR3 has 18 residues. Here the CDR3 reads CAISHRTGDLPLLYGYTF. CDR3 sequence (DNA): TGTGCCATCAGCCATAGAACAGGGGACCTTCCATTACTTTATGGCTACACCTTC.

V usage is TRBV5-4 and J usage is TRBJ2-3, with D maybe TRBD1 (6 bases). From germline, CDR1 is SGHNT and CDR2 YYREEE (reference sequence). The CDR3 is made up of 14 amino acids. Trimming stripped 3 bases from V and 0 bases from J, with 8 bases between. The CDR3 spells CASSSTGSTDTQYF. The DNA of the CDR3 is TGTGCCAGCAGCTCGACAGGCAGCACAGATACGCAGTATTTT. Looking up the rest from reference TRBV5-4 and TRBJ2-3 gives the full variable domain: ETGVTQSPTHLIKTRGQQVTLRCSSQSGHNTVSWYQQALGQGPQFIFQYYREEENGRGNFPPRFSGLQFPNYSSELNVNALELDDSALYLCASSSTGSTDTQYFGPGTRLTVL.

The chain links TRBV10-2 to TRBJ1-1; D not certain. Germline CDR1 WSHSY, CDR2 SAAADI. The CDR3 extends over 12 amino acids. V lost 8 bases, J lost 3 bases, and 10 bases lay in between. CDR3 amino acids: CASSERDTEAFF. CDR3 bases: TGCGCCAGCTCCGAACGGGACACTGAAGCTTTCTTT.